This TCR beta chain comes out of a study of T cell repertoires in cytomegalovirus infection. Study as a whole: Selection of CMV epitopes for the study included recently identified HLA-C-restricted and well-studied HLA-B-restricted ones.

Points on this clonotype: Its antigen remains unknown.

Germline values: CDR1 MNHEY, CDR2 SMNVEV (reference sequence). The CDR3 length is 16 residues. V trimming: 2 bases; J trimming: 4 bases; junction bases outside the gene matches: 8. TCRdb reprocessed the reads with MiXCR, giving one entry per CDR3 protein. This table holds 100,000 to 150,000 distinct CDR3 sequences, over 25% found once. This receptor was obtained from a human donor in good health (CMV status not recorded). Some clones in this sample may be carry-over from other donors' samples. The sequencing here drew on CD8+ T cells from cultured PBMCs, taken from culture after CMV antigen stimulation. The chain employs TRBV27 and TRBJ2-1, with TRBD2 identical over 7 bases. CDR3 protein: CASSLPPGGKYNEQFF. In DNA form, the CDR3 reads TGTGCCAGCAGTTTACCCCCCGGGGGGAAATACAATGAGCAGTTCTTC.